This is a list of T cell receptor beta chains from one sample in a study of blood T cell repertoires in COVID-19. This table comes from immunoSEQ multiplex PCR, and its TCRdb copy is limited to in-frame clones, with some not included. The sample consists of 55,000 or so clones, approximately 82% of them appearing once. Sample: peripheral blood. All receptors come from a human donor in a cohort sampled during active or convalescent COVID-19. Each CDR3 is given with its conserved first and last residue. A D gene is named only where the DNA matches it firmly.

CDR3: CASSPTGGNGYTF
J: TRBJ1-2
D: TRBD1
V: TRBV5-4
length: 13

CDR3: CASSQDLGNSLRYGYTF
J: TRBJ1-2
D: NA
V: TRBV4-3
length: 17

CDR3: CASSLQALARYGYTF
J: TRBJ1-2
D: NA
V: TRBV7-9
length: 15

CDR3: CATSDPTYNYGYTF
J: TRBJ1-2
D: NA
V: TRBV24-1
length: 14

CDR3: CASSAPDRGYADTQYF
J: TRBJ2-3
D: TRBD1
V: TRBV9
length: 16

CDR3: CASSGGQHYGYTF
J: TRBJ1-2
D: NA
V: TRBV7-9
length: 13

CDR3: CASSQERRGDHGELFF
J: TRBJ2-2
D: TRBD2
V: TRBV3-1/TRBV3-2
length: 16

CDR3: CASSLAGTNTGELFF
J: TRBJ2-2
D: NA
V: TRBV5-6
length: 15

CDR3: CASSPITRPHGGRYEQYF
J: TRBJ2-7
D: NA
V: TRBV3-1/TRBV3-2
length: 18

CDR3: CAISGGQEKLFF
J: TRBJ1-4
D: NA
V: TRBV10-3
length: 12

CDR3: CASSLRGPYGYTF
J: TRBJ1-2
D: NA
V: TRBV19
length: 13

CDR3: CASSDRTSGGGEQYF
J: TRBJ2-7
D: TRBD2
V: TRBV7-6
length: 15

CDR3: CASSQVGGGTGELFF
J: TRBJ2-2
D: TRBD1
V: TRBV4-3
length: 15

CDR3: CASSLYGGGRYEQYF
J: TRBJ2-7
D: TRBD2
V: TRBV27
length: 15

CDR3: CASSLETGGLTGKLFF
J: TRBJ1-4
D: NA
V: TRBV5-1
length: 16

CDR3: CASSLAASGGLGNEQFF
J: TRBJ2-1
D: TRBD2
V: TRBV5-1
length: 17

CDR3: CASSPPGGTLNSPLHF
J: TRBJ1-6
D: NA
V: TRBV7-2
length: 16

CDR3: CASSSGQGVLGEQYF
J: TRBJ2-7
D: TRBD1
V: TRBV7-6
length: 15

CDR3: CASSAQGVGSGANVLTF
J: TRBJ2-6
D: TRBD1
V: TRBV9
length: 17

CDR3: CASSRKGGTDTEAFF
J: TRBJ1-1
D: NA
V: TRBV19
length: 15

CDR3: CASSVRTSSYEQYF
J: TRBJ2-7
D: NA
V: TRBV2
length: 14

CDR3: CASSYLTGGYEQYF
J: TRBJ2-7
D: TRBD1
V: TRBV6-2/TRBV6-3
length: 14

CDR3: CASSPGLAGGQETQYF
J: TRBJ2-5
D: TRBD2
V: TRBV3-1/TRBV3-2
length: 16